Listed below are T cell receptor beta chains from one sample, sequenced in a study of STAT5B mutations in CD4+ large granular lymphocyte leukemia. Profiled with immunoSEQ multiplex PCR; TCRdb holds only in-frame clones, not every one. The sample contains 30,000 to 35,000 clones, about 91% of which appear only once. Specimen: CD4+ T cells from blood buffy coats. The origin of the receptors is a human donor in good health. CDR3s include the opening cysteine and the closing phenylalanine or tryptophan. D genes are given only for firm matches.

d_gene	v_gene	j_gene	CDR3nt	CDR3aa
TRBD1	TRBV11-2	TRBJ1-2	TGTGCCAGCAGCTCAACAGGACAGGGTAGATACTATGGCTACACCTTC	CASSSTGQGRYYGYTF
TRBD1	TRBV5-1	TRBJ2-3	TGCGCCAGCAGCTGGCGGGACAGGGGATCAGATACGCAGTATTTT	CASSWRDRGSDTQYF
-	TRBV7-6	TRBJ2-2	TGTGCCAGCAACCTAATGCCGGGGCGAAACACCGGGGAGCTGTTTTTT	CASNLMPGRNTGELFF
-	TRBV5-6	TRBJ2-3	TGTGCCAGCAGCTTAGAACTCACAGATACGCAGTATTTT	CASSLELTDTQYF
TRBD1	TRBV7-2	TRBJ1-1	TGTGCCAGCAGCGCGGGACAGGGGACTGAAGCTTTCTTT	CASSAGQGTEAFF
TRBD1	TRBV7-2	TRBJ1-4	TGTGCCAGCAGCTCGGACAGGTTTGAAAAACTGTTTTTT	CASSSDRFEKLFF
-	TRBV19	TRBJ1-1	TGTGCCAGTAGTCCCGGGAGGTGGACTGAAGCTTTCTTT	CASSPGRWTEAFF
-	TRBV5-4	TRBJ2-7	TGTGCCAGCAGTTCGCCCGGAAGGCCGGGGGAGCAGTACTTC	CASSSPGRPGEQYF
-	TRBV10-3	TRBJ1-1	TGTGCCATCAGACCCCGGGCAGCTAACACTGAAGCTTTCTTT	CAIRPRAANTEAFF
-	TRBV6-5	TRBJ2-7	TGTGCCAGCAGTTTAGGGGGGGCAGGGGGAAACGAGCAGTACTTC	CASSLGGAGGNEQYF
-	TRBV7-2	TRBJ2-1	TGTGCCAGCAGCGCTAATTCGGGGGGCCTTAATGAGCAGTTCTTC	CASSANSGGLNEQFF
-	TRBV5-6	TRBJ1-5	TGTGCCAGCAGCTCTTATTTCAGAGATCAGCCCCAGCATTTT	CASSSYFRDQPQHF
TRBD1	TRBV19	TRBJ1-2	TGTGCCAGTAATAAGGGGGCTGCCGGCTACACCTTC	CASNKGAAGYTF
-	TRBV10-2	TRBJ1-2	TGCGCCAGCAGTTTCGGACCTCGGTATGGCTACACCTTC	CASSFGPRYGYTF